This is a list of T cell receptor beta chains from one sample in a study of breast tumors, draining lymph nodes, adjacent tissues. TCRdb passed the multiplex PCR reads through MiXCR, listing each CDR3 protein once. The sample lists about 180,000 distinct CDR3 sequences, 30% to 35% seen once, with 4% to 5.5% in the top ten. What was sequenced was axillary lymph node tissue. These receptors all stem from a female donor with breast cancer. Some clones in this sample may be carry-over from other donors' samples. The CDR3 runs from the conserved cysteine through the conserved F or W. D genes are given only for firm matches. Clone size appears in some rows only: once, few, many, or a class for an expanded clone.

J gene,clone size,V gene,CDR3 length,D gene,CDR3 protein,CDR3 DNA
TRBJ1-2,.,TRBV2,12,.,CASSVPIYGYTF,TGTGCCAGCAGTGTCCCAATCTATGGCTACACCTTC
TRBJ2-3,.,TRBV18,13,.,CASSRLATDTQYF,TGTGCCAGCTCACGGCTAGCCACAGATACGCAGTATTTT
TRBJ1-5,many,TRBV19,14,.,CASSVSDSNQPQHF,TGTGCCAGTAGCGTCAGTGATAGCAATCAGCCCCAGCATTTT
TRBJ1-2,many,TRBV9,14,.,CASSPTTPNYGYTF,TGTGCCAGCAGCCCAACGACCCCTAACTATGGCTACACCTTC
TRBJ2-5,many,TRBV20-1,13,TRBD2,CSAPTSGRETQYF,TGCAGTGCCCCGACTAGCGGGAGGGAGACCCAGTACTTC
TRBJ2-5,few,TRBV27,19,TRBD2,CASSSLRRESGRAWETQYF,TGTGCCAGCAGTTCCCTCCGACGGGAAAGCGGGAGGGCCTGGGAGACCCAGTACTTC
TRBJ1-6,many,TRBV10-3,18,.,CAISERSTTPGGNSPLHF,TGTGCCATCAGTGAGAGATCTACGACCCCCGGAGGGAATTCACCCCTCCACTTT
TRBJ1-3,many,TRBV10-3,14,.,CAISDRDTGNTIYF,TGTGCCATCAGTGATCGGGACACTGGAAACACCATATATTTT
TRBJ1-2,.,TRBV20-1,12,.,CSARVAGDGSTF,TGCAGTGCTAGAGTCGCTGGGGATGGCTCCACCTTC
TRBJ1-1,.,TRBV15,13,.,CATSRVLGGEAFF,TGTGCCACCAGCAGAGTATTAGGAGGTGAAGCTTTCTTT
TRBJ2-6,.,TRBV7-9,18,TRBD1,CASSLGTGGIQGANVLTF,TGTGCCAGCAGCTTAGGGACAGGGGGTATACAGGGGGCCAACGTCCTGACTTTC
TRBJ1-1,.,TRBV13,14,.,CASSLQGRGTEAFF,TGTGCCAGCAGCTTACAAGGGAGGGGAACTGAAGCTTTCTTT
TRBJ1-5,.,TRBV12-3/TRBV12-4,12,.,CASSLGLGGQHF,TGTGCCAGCAGTTTAGGATTGGGAGGACAGCATTTT
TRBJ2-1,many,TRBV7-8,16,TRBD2,CASSPTSGRAFGEQFF,TGTGCCAGCAGCCCCACTAGCGGGAGGGCCTTTGGAGAGCAGTTCTTC
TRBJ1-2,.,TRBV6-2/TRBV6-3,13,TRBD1,CASSWTGRDGYTF,TGTGCCAGCAGTTGGACAGGGAGAGATGGCTACACCTTC
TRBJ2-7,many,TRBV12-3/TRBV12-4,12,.,CASRRGSYEQYF,TGTGCCAGCAGAAGGGGGTCCTACGAGCAGTACTTC
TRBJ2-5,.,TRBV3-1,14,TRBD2,CASRLGTNQETQYF,TGTGCCAGCAGGCTAGGGACTAACCAGGAGACCCAGTACTTC
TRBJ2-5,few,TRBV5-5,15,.,CASSQGPAGSETQYF,TGTGCCAGCAGCCAAGGACCGGCAGGAAGCGAGACCCAGTACTTC
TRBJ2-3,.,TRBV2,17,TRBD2,CASRFGLAGGSRDTQYF,TGTGCCAGCAGGTTTGGACTAGCGGGAGGCTCTCGCGATACGCAGTATTTT
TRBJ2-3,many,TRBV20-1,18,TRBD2,CSARGASGGSTPSDTQYF,TGCAGTGCTAGGGGGGCTAGCGGGGGGTCAACCCCATCAGATACGCAGTATTTT
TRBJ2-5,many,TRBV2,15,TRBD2,CASSELAGVQETQYF,TGTGCCAGCAGTGAACTAGCGGGAGTTCAAGAGACCCAGTACTTC
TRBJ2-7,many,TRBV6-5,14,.,CASSYGQSSYEQYF,TGTGCCAGCAGTTATGGACAGAGCTCCTACGAGCAGTACTTC
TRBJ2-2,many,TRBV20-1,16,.,CSARPSDRLNTGELFF,TGCAGTGCTAGACCCTCCGACAGGCTGAACACCGGGGAGCTGTTTTTT
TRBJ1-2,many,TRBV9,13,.,CASRDRTNYGYTF,TGTGCCAGCAGGGACAGAACTAACTATGGCTACACCTTC
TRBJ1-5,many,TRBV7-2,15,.,CASSSERNSNQPQHF,TGTGCCAGCAGCTCAGAGAGAAATAGCAATCAGCCCCAGCATTTT
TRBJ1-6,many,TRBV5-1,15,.,CASSFGDTLGSPLHF,TGCGCCAGCAGCTTTGGGGACACTCTAGGGTCACCCCTCCACTTT
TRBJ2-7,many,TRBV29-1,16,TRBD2,CSVSGTSGGTSYEQYF,TGCAGCGTCTCCGGGACTAGCGGGGGGACATCCTACGAGCAGTACTTC
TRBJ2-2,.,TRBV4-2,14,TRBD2,CASSPASGYGELFF,TGTGCCAGCAGCCCTGCTAGCGGATACGGGGAGCTGTTTTTT
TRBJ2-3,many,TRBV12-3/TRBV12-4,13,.,CASRPRVTDTQYF,TGTGCCAGCAGGCCGAGAGTCACAGATACGCAGTATTTT
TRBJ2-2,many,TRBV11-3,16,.,CASSLARGAGTGELFF,TGTGCCAGCAGCCTAGCGCGGGGTGCCGGCACCGGGGAGCTGTTTTTT
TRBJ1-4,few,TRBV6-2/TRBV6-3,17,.,CASKVTPRLGGNEKLFF,TGTGCCAGCAAAGTGACGCCTCGCCTTGGTGGTAATGAAAAACTGTTTTTT
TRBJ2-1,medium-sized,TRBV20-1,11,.,CSARGGRSENF,TGCAGTGCTAGAGGGGGTCGCTCCGAAAACTTC
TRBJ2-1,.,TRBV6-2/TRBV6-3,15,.,CASRPTGGPYNEQFF,TGTGCCAGCAGGCCTACGGGGGGCCCTTACAATGAGCAGTTCTTC
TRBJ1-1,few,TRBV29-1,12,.,CSVVTVNTEAFF,TGCAGCGTTGTGACAGTGAACACTGAAGCTTTCTTT
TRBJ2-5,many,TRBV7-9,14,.,CASLTDELGETQYF,TGTGCCAGTTTGACCGACGAATTAGGGGAGACCCAGTACTTC